This T cell receptor (beta chain) derives from a study of blood T cell repertoires in COVID-19 (dated by TCRdb to between 2020 and 2021). Describing the broader study: Samples covering the acute and convalescent phases of COVID-19 were provided by collaborators in the United States, Italy and Spain. The material from the prospective study consisted of cDNA or gDNA derived from T cells, B-cell-depleted T cells, or PBMCs. Deeply sampled blood TCRbeta repertoires from subjects exposed to, actively infected with, or recovered from COVID-19 were included in the dataset. A freely available public database, intended as a resource for researchers studying the immune response to SARS-CoV-2, is where the repertoires were released. Samples were obtained from the ongoing ImmuneRACE study (first 160 participants) and from some 1,300 subjects provided by 6 global collaborators. A de-identified subject ID, COVID-19 status, age in years and sex were almost always included in the sample metadata. Where available, HLA class I and class II types were obtained from metadata supplied by the sample provider rather than from assay-based typing. Points the paper makes about the study in general: Clinical and demographic metadata were provided uncurated, with the amount varying by source and participant.

A word on this clone: The antigen this receptor binds is unknown. Base qualities were left out, and no much larger clone turns up one base away.

The germline V gene sets CDR1 to SGHRS and CDR2 to YFSETQ. The CDR3 has 19 amino acids, counting the end cysteine and phenylalanine. Only CDR3 DNA remains: 57 bases, in frame from the first base. Relative to germline, V is missing 0 bases and J is missing 4 bases, with 11 bases of the junction outside any gene match. Each collaborating institution followed its own protocols to collect whole blood in K2EDTA tubes. For TCRbeta analysis, collaborators shipped samples as frozen whole blood, isolated PBMCs, or DNA extracted from either of those sample types. The immunoSEQ Assay, a bias-controlled multiplex PCR, was used to amplify TCRbeta CDR3 regions from genomic DNA. In the source study's methods: Within the assay, amplification of reference gene primers was used to estimate how many nucleated cells each sample contained. To quantify the absolute abundance of each unique TCRbeta CDR3 rearrangement, sequence reads were collapsed and filtered. For each sample, productive Simpson clonality was calculated as the square root of Simpson's diversity index over productive rearrangements. In its TCRdb copy, this immuneACCESS table keeps in-frame sequences only and misses some clones. Where compared with another copy, unresolved V genes explain less than half of these, and the others have no known cause. The V and J calls and clone size were taken over from that table, and D and trimming were inferred from the DNA. Recorded for this sample are around 97,000 clones; roughly nine tenths of them occurred a single time. Together, the top ten hold 6.2% of the sample.

The V gene is TRBV5-1 and the J gene is TRBJ2-6; TRBD1 aligns with 9 central bases. The sequenced material came from peripheral blood. The TCR was taken from a human donor in a cohort sampled during active COVID-19. The DNA reads TGCGCCAGCAGCTTGGGTCCGGGACAGGGTGCACTGGGGGCCAACGTCCTGACTTTC. It translates to CASSLGPGQGALGANVLTF.